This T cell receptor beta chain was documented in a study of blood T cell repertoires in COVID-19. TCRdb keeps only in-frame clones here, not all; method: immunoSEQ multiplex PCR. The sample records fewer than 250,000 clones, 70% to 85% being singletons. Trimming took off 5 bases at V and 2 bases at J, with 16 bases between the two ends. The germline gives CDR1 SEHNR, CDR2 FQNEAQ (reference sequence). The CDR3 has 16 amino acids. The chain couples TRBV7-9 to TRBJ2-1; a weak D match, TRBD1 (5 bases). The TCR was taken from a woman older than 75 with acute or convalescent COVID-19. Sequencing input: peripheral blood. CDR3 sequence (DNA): TGTGCCAGCAGCGTAGAGCGCAGGGCGGCCTACAATGAGCAGTTCTTC. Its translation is CASSVERRAAYNEQFF.